The rows below give T cell receptor beta chains drawn from one sample of a study of metastatic and nonmetastatic thyroid tumors. TCRdb reanalyzed the PCR reads via MiXCR. Here the sample spans about 24,000 clones, about 20% being singletons. Sequenced input: blood. These receptors originate from a female donor with papillary thyroid cancer or a benign thyroid nodule (not recorded which). Some clones in this sample may be carry-over from other donors' samples. The CDR3 runs from the conserved cysteine through the conserved F or W. A D gene is named only where the DNA matches it firmly. A clone size is listed for some rows: how often the clone was seen (once, few, many), or a class if it is expanded.

DNA	CDR3	size	D	V	J
TGTGCCAGCAGCCAACCCCAGGGTTCGGTCATTCAGTACTTC	CASSQPQGSVIQYF	many	NA	TRBV3-1	TRBJ2-4
TGTGCCAGCAGCAGCGACAGGGGGCTCGCAGCAAGGTGGGAGACCCAGTACTTC	CASSSDRGLAARWETQYF	many	TRBD1	TRBV7-8	TRBJ2-5
TGCAGCGTTAGACTAGCGGTACGCACAGATACGCAGTATTTT	CSVRLAVRTDTQYF	many	TRBD2	TRBV29-1	TRBJ2-3
TGTGCCAGCTCTCTTTCCTACGAGCAGTACTTC	CASSLSYEQYF	many	NA	TRBV2	TRBJ2-7
TGTGCCAGTGGCCGGGACGGGAATTTCAATCAGCCCCAGCATTTT	CASGRDGNFNQPQHF	many	NA	TRBV19	TRBJ1-5
TGTCCCAGCAGTGAACAGGTGACTCATCCCCAGCATTTT	CPSSEQVTHPQHF	NA	NA	TRBV6-1	TRBJ1-5
TGTGCTAGCAATAGTCAGGGGGCGGGTCAGCCCCAGCATTTT	CASNSQGAGQPQHF	many	TRBD1	TRBV2	TRBJ1-5
TGCAGCGTTGAAGTGTTAGGGACAGGGGCTCATGGCTACACCTTC	CSVEVLGTGAHGYTF	many	TRBD1	TRBV29-1	TRBJ1-2
TGTGCCATCAGTGAGTGGAGCGGGTGGGCCTACGAGCAGTACTTT	CAISEWSGWAYEQYF	few	NA	TRBV10-3	TRBJ2-7
TGTGCCAGCAGGAGGACCGGGACAGACCTCAACCTTTCCTACAATGAGCAGTTCTTC	CASRRTGTDLNLSYNEQFF	many	TRBD1	TRBV6-5	TRBJ2-1
TGTGCCAGTATTAGTAGCGAGAATTCAAATGAGCAGTTCTTC	CASISSENSNEQFF	NA	NA	TRBV19	TRBJ2-1
TGTGCCAGTATAGGACCTCTGAACACCGGGGAGCTGTTTTTT	CASIGPLNTGELFF	many	NA	TRBV19	TRBJ2-2